This record looks at one T cell receptor beta chain sequence and its context. Its antigen remains unknown. No change in lesions over the prior 6 months defined stable disease. Patients had to be free of confetti depigmentation, indicating active vitiligo. This sample was taken from a study of resident and recirculating memory T cells in vitiligo. In the study overall: Shave-biopsy epidermis from lesional and nonlesional skin was sequenced alongside PBMCs.

Using immunoSEQ multiplex PCR, the repertoire was profiled, and TCRdb retains in-frame clones only, with some absent. The sample records 40,000 to 50,000 clones, around 90% being singletons. Broader study findings: Vitiligo lesions lacked a unique dominant clone, and clonality varied.

The source material was blood. This TCR came from a male donor with vitiligo.

The CDR3 sequence: CASSLSGQGARGYTF. The CDR3 nucleotides read TGTGCCAGCAGCTTGAGTGGACAGGGGGCGCGAGGCTACACCTTC. The V gene is TRBV5-6, the J gene TRBJ1-2; 11 bases match TRBD1. The germline V gene has CDR1 SGHDT and CDR2 YYEEEE. The CDR3 runs to 15 residues. With V trimmed by 1 base and J by 8 bases, 7 bases remained unmatched.